This T cell receptor beta chain was sequenced for a study of blood T cells in healthy people across ages. A second PCR, run for roughly 7 to 12 cycles, used a sample-barcoded 5' primer plus a J-beta primer mix. TCRdb ran MiXCR on the 5' RACE reads and lists one entry per CDR3 protein. The sample lists about 900,000 distinct CDR3 sequences; about 59% were seen once. Comments on this clonotype: Antigen unknown.

Caucasian individuals from Russia who were healthy and aged about 6 to 100 acted as donors. The CDR3 runs to 17 residues. The study, taken as a whole, reports: One million T cells yielded diversity estimates that were considered underestimates.

The sequencing input was blood. The chain uses TRBV21-1 and TRBJ2-5; the table's D call, TRBD2, has no DNA check behind it. TRBV21-1 is deemed a pseudogene. The TCR was taken from a man aged 30 to 45 in good health. CDR3 residues: CASSSRLRGALQETQYF. Here the CDR3 DNA reads TGTGCCAGCAGCTCCCGCCTCCGGGGGGCCCTCCAAGAGACCCAGTACTTC.